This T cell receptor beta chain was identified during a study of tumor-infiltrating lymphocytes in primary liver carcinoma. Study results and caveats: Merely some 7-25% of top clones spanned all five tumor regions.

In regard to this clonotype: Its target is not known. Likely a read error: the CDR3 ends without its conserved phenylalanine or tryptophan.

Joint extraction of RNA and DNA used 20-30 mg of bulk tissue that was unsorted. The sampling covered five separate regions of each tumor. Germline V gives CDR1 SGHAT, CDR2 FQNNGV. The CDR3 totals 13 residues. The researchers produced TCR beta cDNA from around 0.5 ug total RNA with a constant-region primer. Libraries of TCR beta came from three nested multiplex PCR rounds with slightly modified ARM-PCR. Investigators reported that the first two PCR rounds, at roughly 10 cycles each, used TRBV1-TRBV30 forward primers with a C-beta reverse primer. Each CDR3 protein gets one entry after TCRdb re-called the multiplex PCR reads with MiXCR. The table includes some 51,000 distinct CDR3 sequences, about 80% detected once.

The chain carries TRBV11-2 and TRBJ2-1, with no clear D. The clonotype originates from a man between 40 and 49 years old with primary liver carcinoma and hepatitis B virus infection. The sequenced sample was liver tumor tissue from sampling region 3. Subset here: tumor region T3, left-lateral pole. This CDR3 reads CVSSSELYNEQFS. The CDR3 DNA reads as TGTGTCAGCAGCTCAGAATTATACAATGAGCAGTTCTCC.